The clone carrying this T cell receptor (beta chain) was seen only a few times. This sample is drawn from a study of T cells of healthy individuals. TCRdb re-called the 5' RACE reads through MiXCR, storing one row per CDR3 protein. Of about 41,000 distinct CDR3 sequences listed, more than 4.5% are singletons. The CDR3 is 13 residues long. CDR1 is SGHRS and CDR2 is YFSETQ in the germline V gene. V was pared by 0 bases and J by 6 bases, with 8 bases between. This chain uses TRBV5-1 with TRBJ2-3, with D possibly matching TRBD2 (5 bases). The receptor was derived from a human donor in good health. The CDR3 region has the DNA TGCGCCAGCAGCTTGGATCAGCGGGATACGCAGTATTTT. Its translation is CASSLDQRDTQYF.